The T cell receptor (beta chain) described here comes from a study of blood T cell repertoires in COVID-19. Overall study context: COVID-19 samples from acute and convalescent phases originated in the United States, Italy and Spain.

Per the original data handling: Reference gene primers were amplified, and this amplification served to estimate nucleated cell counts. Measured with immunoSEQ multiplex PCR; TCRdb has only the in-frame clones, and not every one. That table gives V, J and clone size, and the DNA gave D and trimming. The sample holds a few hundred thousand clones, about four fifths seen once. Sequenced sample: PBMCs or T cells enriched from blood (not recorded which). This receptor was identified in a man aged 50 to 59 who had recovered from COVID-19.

The CDR3 here is CSVLVRGTSPHEQYF. The DNA of the CDR3 is TGCAGCGTTTTGGTGCGCGGGACTAGCCCCCACGAGCAGTACTTC. The chain has TRBV29-1 and TRBJ2-7; 9 nucleotides agree with TRBD2. The J segment lost 5 bases and the V segment lost 5 bases, leaving 13 bases of the junction unmatched. The CDR3 totals 15 residues. Germline V gene lookup returns CDR1 SQVTM and CDR2 ANQGSEA.